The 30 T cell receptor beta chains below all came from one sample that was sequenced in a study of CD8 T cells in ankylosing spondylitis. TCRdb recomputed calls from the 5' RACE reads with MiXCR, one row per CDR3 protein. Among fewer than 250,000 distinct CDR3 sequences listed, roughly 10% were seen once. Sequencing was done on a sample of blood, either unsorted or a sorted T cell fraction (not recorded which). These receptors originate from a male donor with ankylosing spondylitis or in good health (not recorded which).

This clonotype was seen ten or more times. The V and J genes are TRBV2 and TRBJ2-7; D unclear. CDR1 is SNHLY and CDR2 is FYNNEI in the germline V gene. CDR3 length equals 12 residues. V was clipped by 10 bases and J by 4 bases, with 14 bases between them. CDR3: CAITTGSYEQYF. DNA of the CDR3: TGTGCCATCACGACCGGATCTTACGAGCAGTACTTC. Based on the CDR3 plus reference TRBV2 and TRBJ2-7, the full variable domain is EPEVTQTPSHQVTQMGQEVILRCVPISNHLYFYWYRQILGQKVEFLVSFYNNEISEKSEIFDDQFSVERPDGSNFTLKIRSTKLEDSAMYFCAITTGSYEQYFGPGTRLTVT.

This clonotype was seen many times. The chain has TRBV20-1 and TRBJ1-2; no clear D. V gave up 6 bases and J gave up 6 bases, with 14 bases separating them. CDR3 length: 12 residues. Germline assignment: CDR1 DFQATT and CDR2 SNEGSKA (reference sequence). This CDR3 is CSAADDLDGYTF. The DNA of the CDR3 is TGCAGTGCGGCTGACGACCTTGATGGCTACACCTTC.

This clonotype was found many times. CDR3 protein: CSAKGWESYGYTF. The CDR3 nucleotides are TGCAGTGCTAAGGGGTGGGAATCCTATGGCTACACCTTC. The rearrangement links TRBV20-1 to TRBJ1-2; tentative D call: TRBD1 (5 bases). The CDR3 covers 13 residues. With 4 bases removed from V and 4 bases from J, the gap between germline ends came to 13 bases. Germline V gene lookup returns CDR1 DFQATT and CDR2 SNEGSKA (reference sequence).

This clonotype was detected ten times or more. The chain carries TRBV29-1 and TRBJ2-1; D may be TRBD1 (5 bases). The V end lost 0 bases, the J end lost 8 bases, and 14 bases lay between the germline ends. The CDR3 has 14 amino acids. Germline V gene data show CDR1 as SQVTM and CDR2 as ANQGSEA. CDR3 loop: CSVEEFAGIDEQFF. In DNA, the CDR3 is TGCAGCGTTGAAGAGTTTGCAGGGATCGATGAGCAGTTCTTC.

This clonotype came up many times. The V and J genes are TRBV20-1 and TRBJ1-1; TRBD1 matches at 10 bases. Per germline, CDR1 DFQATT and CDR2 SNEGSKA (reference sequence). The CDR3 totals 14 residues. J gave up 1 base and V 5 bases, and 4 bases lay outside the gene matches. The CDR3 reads CSAVRTGGNTEAFF. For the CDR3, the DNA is TGCAGTGCTGTCCGGACAGGGGGGAACACTGAAGCTTTCTTT.

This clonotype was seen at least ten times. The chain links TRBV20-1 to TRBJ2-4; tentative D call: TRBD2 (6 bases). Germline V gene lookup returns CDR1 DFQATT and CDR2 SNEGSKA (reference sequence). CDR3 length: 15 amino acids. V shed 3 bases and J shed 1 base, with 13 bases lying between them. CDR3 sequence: CSASFRGGAKNIQYF. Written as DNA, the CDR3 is TGCAGTGCTAGTTTCCGTGGAGGGGCCAAAAACATTCAGTACTTC.

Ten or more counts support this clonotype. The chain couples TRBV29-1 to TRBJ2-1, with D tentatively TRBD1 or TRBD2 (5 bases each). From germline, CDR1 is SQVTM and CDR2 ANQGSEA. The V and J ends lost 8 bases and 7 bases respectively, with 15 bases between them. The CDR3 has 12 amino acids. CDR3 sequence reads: CSFRRGENEQFF. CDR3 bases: TGCAGCTTCCGAAGAGGGGAAAATGAGCAGTTCTTC.

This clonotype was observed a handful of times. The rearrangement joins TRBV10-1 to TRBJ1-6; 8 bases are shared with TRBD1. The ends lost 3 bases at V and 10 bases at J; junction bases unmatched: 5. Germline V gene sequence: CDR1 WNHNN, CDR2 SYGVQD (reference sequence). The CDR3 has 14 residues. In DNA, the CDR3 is TGCGCCAGCAGTGAAGGCAGGGGGCCGTCACCCCTCCACTTT. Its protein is CASSEGRGPSPLHF.

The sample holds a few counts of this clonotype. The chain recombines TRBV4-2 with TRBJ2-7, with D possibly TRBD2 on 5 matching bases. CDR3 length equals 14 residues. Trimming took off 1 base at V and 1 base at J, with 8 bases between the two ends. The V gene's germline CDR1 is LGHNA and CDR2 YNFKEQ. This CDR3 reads CASSQAGESYEQYF. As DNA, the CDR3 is TGTGCCAGCAGCCAAGCCGGGGAATCCTACGAGCAGTACTTC.

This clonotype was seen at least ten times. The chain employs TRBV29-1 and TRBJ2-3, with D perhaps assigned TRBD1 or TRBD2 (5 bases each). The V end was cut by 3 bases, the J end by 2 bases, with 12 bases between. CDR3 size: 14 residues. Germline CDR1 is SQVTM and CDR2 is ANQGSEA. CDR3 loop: CSVENTGPTDTQYF. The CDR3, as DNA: TGCAGCGTTGAGAATACGGGGCCCACAGATACGCAGTATTTT.

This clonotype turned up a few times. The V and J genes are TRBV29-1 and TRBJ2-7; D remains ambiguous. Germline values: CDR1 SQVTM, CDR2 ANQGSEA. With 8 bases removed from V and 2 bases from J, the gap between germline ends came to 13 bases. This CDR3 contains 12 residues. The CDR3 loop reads CSLRTKTYEQYF. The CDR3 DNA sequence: TGCAGCCTTCGGACCAAAACCTACGAGCAGTACTTC.

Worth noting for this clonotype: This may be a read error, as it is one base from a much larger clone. The chain's CDR3 is CASRPQSETDTQYF. Here the CDR3 DNA reads TGTGCCAGCAGGCCACAGAGCGAGACAGATACGCAGTATTTT. The rearrangement uses TRBV6-1 and TRBJ2-3; no firm D call. The CDR3 has 14 amino acids. From germline, CDR1 is MNHNS and CDR2 SASEGT. V was cut by 6 bases and J by 3 bases, with 13 bases left in between.

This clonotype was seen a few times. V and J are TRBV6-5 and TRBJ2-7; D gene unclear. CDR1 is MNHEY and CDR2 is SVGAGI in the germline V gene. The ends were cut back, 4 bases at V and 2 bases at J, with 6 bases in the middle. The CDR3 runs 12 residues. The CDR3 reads CASSSQAYEQYF. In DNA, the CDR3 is TGTGCCAGCAGTTCCCAAGCCTACGAGCAGTACTTC.

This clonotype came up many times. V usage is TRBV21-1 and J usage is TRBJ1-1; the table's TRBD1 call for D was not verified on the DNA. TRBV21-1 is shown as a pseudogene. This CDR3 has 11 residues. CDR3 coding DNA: TGTGCCAGCAGGGGCACAGGGCACGCTTTCTTT. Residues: CASRGTGHAFF.

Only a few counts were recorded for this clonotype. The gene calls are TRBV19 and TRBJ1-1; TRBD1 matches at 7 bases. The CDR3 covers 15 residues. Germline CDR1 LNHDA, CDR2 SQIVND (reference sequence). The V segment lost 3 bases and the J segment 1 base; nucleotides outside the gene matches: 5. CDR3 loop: CASSIPQGGNTEAFF. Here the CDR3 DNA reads TGTGCCAGTAGTATCCCCCAGGGGGGGAACACTGAAGCTTTCTTT.

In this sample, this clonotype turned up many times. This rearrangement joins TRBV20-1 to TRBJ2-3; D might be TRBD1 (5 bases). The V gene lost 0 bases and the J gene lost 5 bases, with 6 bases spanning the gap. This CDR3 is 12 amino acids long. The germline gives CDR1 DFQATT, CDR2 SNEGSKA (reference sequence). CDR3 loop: CSAREGLDTQYF. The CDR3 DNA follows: TGCAGTGCTAGAGAGGGGCTAGATACGCAGTATTTT.

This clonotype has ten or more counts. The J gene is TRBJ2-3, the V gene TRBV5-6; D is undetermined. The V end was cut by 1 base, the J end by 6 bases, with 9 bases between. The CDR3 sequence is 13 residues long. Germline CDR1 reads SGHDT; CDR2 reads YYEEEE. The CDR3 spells CASSLPGYDTQYF. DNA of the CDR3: TGTGCCAGCAGCTTGCCCGGGTACGATACGCAGTATTTT.

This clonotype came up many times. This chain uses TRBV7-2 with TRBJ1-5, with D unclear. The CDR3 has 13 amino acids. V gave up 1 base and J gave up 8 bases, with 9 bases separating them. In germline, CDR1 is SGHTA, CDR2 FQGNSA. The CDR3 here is CASSLGVREPQHF. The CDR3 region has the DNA TGTGCCAGCAGCTTAGGGGTTAGGGAGCCCCAGCATTTT. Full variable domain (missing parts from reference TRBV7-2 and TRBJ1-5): GAGVSQSPSNKVTEKGKDVELRCDPISGHTALYWYRQSLGQGLEFLIYFQGNSAPDKSGLPSDRFSAERTGGSVSTLTIQRTQQEDSAVYLCASSLGVREPQHFGDGTRLSIL.

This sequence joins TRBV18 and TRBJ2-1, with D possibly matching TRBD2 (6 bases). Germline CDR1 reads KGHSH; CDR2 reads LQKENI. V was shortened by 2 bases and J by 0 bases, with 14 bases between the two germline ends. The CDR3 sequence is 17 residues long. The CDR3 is CASSPNPVGGSYNEQFF. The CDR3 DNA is TGTGCCAGCTCACCAAATCCCGTGGGGGGCTCCTACAATGAGCAGTTCTTC. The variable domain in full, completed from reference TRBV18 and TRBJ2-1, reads NAGVMQNPRHLVRRRGQEARLRCSPMKGHSHVYWYRQLPEEGLKFMVYLQKENIIDESGMPKERFSAEFPKEGPSILRIQQVVRGDSAAYFCASSPNPVGGSYNEQFFGPGTRLTVL.

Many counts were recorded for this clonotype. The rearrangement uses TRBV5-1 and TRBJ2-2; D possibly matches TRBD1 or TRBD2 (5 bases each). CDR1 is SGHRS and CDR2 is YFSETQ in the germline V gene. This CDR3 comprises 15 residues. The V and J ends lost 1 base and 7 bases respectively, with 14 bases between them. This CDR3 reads CASSLTQGPVGELFF. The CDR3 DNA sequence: TGCGCCAGCAGCTTGACGCAGGGACCCGTCGGGGAGCTGTTTTTT.

For the CDR3, the DNA is TGTGCCAGCAGTCCCGGGACTAGCGGGGGGGCATCCTACAATGAGCAGTTCTTC. Its translation is CASSPGTSGGASYNEQFF. The chain recombines TRBV7-7 with TRBJ2-1; 16 bases are shared with TRBD2. J was trimmed by 1 base and V by 6 bases; bases with no gene match: 6. This CDR3 comprises 18 residues. Germline V gene lookup returns CDR1 SSHAT and CDR2 FNYEAQ (reference sequence). The full variable domain, its missing parts supplied by reference TRBV7-7 and TRBJ2-1, is GAGVSQSPRYKVTKRGQDVTLRCDPISSHATLYWYQQALGQGPEFLTYFNYEAQPDKSGLPSDRFSAERPEGSISTLTIQRTEQRDSAMYRCASSPGTSGGASYNEQFFGPGTRLTVL.

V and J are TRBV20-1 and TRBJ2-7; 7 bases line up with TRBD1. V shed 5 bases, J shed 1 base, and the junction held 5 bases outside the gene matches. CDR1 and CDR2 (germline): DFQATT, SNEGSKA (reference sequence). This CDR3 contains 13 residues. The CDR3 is CSAQRDSSYEQYF. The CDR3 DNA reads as TGCAGTGCTCAACGGGACAGTTCCTACGAGCAGTACTTC.

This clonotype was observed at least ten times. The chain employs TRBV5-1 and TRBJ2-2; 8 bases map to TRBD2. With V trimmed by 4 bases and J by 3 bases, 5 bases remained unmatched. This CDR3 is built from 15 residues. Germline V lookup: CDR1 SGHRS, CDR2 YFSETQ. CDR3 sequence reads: CASSPPGLDTGELFF. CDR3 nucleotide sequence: TGCGCCAGCAGCCCGCCGGGACTAGACACCGGGGAGCTGTTTTTT.

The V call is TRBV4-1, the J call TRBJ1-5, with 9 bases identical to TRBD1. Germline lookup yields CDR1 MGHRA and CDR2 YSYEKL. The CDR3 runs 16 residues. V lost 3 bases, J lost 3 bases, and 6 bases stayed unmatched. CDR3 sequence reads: CASSQEGTGFNQPQHF. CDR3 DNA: TGCGCCAGCAGCCAGGAAGGGACAGGGTTCAATCAGCCCCAGCATTTT.

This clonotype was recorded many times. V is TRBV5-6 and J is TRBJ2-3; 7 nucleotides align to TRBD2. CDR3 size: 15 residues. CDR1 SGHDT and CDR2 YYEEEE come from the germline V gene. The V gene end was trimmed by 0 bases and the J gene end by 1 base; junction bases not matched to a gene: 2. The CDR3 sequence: CASSLGSGRTDTQYF. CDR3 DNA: TGTGCCAGCAGCTTGGGTAGCGGGCGCACAGATACGCAGTATTTT.

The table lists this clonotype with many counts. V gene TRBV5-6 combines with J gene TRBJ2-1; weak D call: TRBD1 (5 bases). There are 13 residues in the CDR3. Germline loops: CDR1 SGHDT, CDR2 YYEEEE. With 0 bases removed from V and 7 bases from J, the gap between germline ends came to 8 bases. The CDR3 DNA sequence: TGTGCCAGCAGCTTGGGCAGGGTAAATGAGCAGTTCTTC. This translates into CASSLGRVNEQFF.

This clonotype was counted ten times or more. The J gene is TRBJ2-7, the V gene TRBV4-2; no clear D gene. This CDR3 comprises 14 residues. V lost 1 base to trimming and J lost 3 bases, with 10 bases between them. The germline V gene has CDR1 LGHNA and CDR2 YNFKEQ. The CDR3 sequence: CASSQVGPLYEQYF. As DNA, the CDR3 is TGTGCCAGCAGCCAAGTAGGGCCCCTCTACGAGCAGTACTTC.

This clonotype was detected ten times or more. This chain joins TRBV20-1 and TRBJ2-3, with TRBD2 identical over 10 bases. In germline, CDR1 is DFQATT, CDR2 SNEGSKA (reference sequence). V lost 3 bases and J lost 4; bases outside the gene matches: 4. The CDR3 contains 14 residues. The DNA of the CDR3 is TGCAGTGCTAGGCCGACTAGCGGGTCAGATACGCAGTATTTT. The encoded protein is CSARPTSGSDTQYF.

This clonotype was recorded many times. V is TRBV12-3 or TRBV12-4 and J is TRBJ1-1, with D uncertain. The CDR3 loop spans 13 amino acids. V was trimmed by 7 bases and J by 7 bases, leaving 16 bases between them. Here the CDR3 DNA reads TGTGCCAGCACCCCTTCCAATGGGGATGAAGCTTTCTTT. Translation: CASTPSNGDEAFF.

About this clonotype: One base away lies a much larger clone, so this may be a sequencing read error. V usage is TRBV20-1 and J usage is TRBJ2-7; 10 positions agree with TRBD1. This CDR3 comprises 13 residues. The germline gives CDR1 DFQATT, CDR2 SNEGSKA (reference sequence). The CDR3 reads CGARQGALYEQYF. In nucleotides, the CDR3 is TGCGGTGCTAGACAGGGGGCCCTCTACGAGCAGTACTTC.